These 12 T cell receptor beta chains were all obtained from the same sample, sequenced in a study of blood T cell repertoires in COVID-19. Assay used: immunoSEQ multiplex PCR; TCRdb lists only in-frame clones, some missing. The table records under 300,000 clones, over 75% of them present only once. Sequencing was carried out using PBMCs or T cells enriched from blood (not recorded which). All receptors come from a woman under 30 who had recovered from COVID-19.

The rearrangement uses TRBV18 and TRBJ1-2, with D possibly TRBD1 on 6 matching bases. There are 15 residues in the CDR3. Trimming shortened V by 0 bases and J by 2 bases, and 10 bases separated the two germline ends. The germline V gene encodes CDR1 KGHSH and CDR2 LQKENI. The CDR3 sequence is CASSPPAGVNYGYTF. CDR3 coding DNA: TGTGCCAGCTCACCACCTGCAGGGGTAAACTATGGCTACACCTTC.

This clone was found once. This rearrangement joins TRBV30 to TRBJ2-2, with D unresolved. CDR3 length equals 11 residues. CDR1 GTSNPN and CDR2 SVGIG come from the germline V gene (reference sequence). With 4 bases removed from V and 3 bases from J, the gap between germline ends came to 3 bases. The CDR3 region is CAWTDTGELFF. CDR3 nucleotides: TGTGCCTGGACGGACACCGGGGAGCTGTTTTTT.

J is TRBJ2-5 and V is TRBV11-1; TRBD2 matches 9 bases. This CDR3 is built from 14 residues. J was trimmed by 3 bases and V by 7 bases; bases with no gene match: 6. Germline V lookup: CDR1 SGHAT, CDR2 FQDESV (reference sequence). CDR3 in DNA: TGTGCCAGCAACCTAGCGGGGCTTGAAGAGACCCAGTACTTC. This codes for CASNLAGLEETQYF.

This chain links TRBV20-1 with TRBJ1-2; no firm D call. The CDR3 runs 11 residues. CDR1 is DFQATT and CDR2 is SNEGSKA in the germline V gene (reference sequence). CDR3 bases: TGCAGCACCAAGGCGGGCTATGGCTACACCTTC. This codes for CSTKAGYGYTF.

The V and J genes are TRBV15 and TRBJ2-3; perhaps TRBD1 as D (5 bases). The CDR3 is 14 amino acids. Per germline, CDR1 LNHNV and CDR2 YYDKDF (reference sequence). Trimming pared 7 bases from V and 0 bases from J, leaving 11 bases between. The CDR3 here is CATTKWGSTDTQYF. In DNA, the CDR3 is TGTGCCACCACTAAGTGGGGCAGCACAGATACGCAGTATTTT.

The CDR3 region has the DNA TGTGCCAGCAGCCGGAGACAAGAGACCCAGTACTTC. It codes for CASSRRQETQYF. The chain couples TRBV7-8 to TRBJ2-5; D unresolved. Trimming took off 5 bases at V and 2 bases at J, with 6 bases between the two ends. This CDR3 contains 12 residues. Germline V gene sequence: CDR1 SGHVS, CDR2 FQNEAQ.

The CDR3 sequence: CASFLQGIGQPQHF. The CDR3 region has the DNA TGTGCCAGTTTTCTACAGGGGATAGGACAGCCCCAGCATTTT. V is TRBV28 and J is TRBJ1-5; 7 nucleotides line up with TRBD1. The CDR3 contains 14 residues. Germline V lookup: CDR1 MDHEN, CDR2 SYDVKM. After removal of 9 bases from V and 7 bases from J, the junction contained 12 bases not matched to a gene. Variable domain in full (rest from reference TRBV28 and TRBJ1-5): DVKVTQSSRYLVKRTGEKVFLECVQDMDHENMFWYRQDPGLGLRLIYFSYDVKMKEKGDIPEGYSVSREKKERFSLILESASTNQTSMYLCASFLQGIGQPQHFGDGTRLSIL.

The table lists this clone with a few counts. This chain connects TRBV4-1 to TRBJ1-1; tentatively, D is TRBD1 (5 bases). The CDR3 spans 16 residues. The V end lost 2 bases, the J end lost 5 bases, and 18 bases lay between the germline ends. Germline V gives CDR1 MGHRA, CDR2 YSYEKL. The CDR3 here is CASSQLETPGRTEAFF. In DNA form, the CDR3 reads TGCGCCAGCAGCCAACTAGAGACTCCAGGGCGTACTGAAGCTTTCTTT.

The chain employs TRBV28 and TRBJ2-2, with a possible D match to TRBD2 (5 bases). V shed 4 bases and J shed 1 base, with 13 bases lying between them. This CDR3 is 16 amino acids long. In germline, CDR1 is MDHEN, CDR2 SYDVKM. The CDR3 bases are TGTGCCAGCAGTTCTCGAGGCGGGTTGAACACCGGGGAGCTGTTTTTT. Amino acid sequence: CASSSRGGLNTGELFF.

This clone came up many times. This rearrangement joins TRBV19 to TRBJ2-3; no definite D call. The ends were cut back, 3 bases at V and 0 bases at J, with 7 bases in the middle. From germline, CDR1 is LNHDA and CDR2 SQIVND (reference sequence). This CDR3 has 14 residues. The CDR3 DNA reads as TGTGCCAGTAGTATTGTCAAAAGCACAGATACGCAGTATTTT. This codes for CASSIVKSTDTQYF.

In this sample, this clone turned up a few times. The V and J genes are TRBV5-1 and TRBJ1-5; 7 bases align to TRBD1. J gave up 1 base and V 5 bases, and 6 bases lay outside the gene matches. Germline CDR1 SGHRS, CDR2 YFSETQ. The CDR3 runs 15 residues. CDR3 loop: CASRSGTESNQPQHF. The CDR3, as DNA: TGCGCCAGCAGGTCCGGGACAGAAAGCAATCAGCCCCAGCATTTT.

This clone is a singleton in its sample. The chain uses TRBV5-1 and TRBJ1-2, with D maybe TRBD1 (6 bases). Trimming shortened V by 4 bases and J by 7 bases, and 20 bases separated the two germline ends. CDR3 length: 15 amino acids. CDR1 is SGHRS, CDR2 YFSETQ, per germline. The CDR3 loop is CASSPNAGDRLGYTF. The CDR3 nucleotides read TGCGCCAGCAGCCCTAACGCCGGAGACAGGCTTGGCTACACCTTC.